This T cell receptor (beta chain) was observed in a study of STAT5B mutations in CD4+ large granular lymphocyte leukemia. Germline V gives CDR1 SEHNR, CDR2 FQNEAQ (reference sequence). V gave up 2 bases and J gave up 3 bases, with 10 bases separating them. The CDR3 has 14 amino acids. Sequencing was at survey level. Profiled with immunoSEQ multiplex PCR; TCRdb holds only in-frame clones, not every one. The data hold about 32,000 clones, with roughly 77% observed a single time. Turning to this clone: Its antigen is undetermined.

Study-level results: TRBV06-family usage was enriched in top patient clones (8/27) versus controls (2/35). CD4-sorted patient repertoires seemed more clonal than healthy CD4+ repertoires. Main leukemic clonotypes were patient-specific, but roughly 26% appeared at low frequency elsewhere.

This sequence joins TRBV7-9 and TRBJ1-2, with D unresolved. This clonotype was obtained from a human donor in good health. The source material was CD4+ T cells from blood buffy coats. The CDR3 DNA follows: TGTGCCAGCAGCTTAAGGGAATTAGACTATGGCTACACCTTC. This gives the protein CASSLRELDYGYTF.